A selection of T cell receptor beta chains follows, all from one sample in a study of cytomegalovirus exposure and HLA in healthy donors. Only in-frame clones appear in the TCRdb table, and some are missing; sequencing was by immunoSEQ multiplex PCR. This sample carries more than 55,000 clones, 75% to 90% of them seen once, and the ten largest clones take approximately 3.9%. What was sequenced was PBMCs. The receptor set was obtained from a middle-aged woman in good health and CMV-seronegative. Both conserved end residues are part of each CDR3. A D gene is named only where the DNA matches it firmly. Size values are once, few and many counts, or a class for expanded clones, and some rows have none.

V	size	J	D	CDR3	DNA
TRBV29-1	NA	TRBJ2-1	NA	CSVVALGAPGNEQFF	TGCAGCGTTGTGGCCTTAGGTGCCCCAGGCAATGAGCAGTTCTTC
TRBV25-1	NA	TRBJ2-5	TRBD1	CASTPGQWREETQYF	TGTGCCAGCACCCCGGGACAGTGGCGCGAAGAGACCCAGTACTTC
TRBV9	NA	TRBJ2-3	NA	CASSVEGTAPDTQYF	TGTGCCAGCAGCGTAGAAGGAACAGCCCCAGATACGCAGTATTTT
TRBV9	once	TRBJ1-1	NA	CASSPSGGGEAFF	TGTGCCAGCAGCCCTTCGGGGGGAGGTGAAGCTTTCTTT
TRBV25-1	NA	TRBJ2-3	TRBD1	CASSDWTGKNTQYF	TGTGCCAGCAGTGATTGGACAGGGAAAAATACGCAGTATTTT
TRBV14	NA	TRBJ2-1	NA	CASSQDAGSSYNEQFF	TGTGCCAGCAGCCAAGATGCCGGTAGCTCCTACAATGAGCAGTTCTTC
TRBV4-3	NA	TRBJ2-1	NA	CASSINSGFSYNEQFF	TGCGCCAGCAGCATCAATAGCGGCTTCTCCTACAATGAGCAGTTCTTC
TRBV5-1	few	TRBJ2-3	TRBD1	CASSSGTGGGGDTQYF	TGCGCCAGCAGCTCCGGGACAGGGGGCGGAGGAGATACGCAGTATTTT
TRBV4-2	NA	TRBJ1-6	NA	CASSQPGVLNSPLHF	TGTGCCAGCAGCCAACCCGGGGTCCTCAATTCACCCCTCCACTTT
TRBV9	NA	TRBJ1-2	TRBD1	CASSVQGGRYGYTF	TGTGCCAGCAGCGTACAGGGGGGTCGGTATGGCTACACCTTC
TRBV7-9	NA	TRBJ1-1	TRBD1	CASRSSRRTGGMNTEAFF	TGTGCCAGCAGATCCAGCCGTAGGACAGGGGGAATGAACACTGAAGCTTTCTTT
TRBV19	NA	TRBJ2-7	TRBD2	CASSMRASGRIDEQYF	TGTGCCAGTAGTATGCGGGCTAGCGGGAGAATCGACGAGCAGTACTTC
TRBV27	NA	TRBJ2-2	TRBD2	CASSLLAGRDTGELFF	TGTGCCAGCAGTTTACTAGCGGGAAGGGACACCGGGGAGCTGTTTTTT
TRBV10-3	NA	TRBJ2-1	TRBD2	CAIRGPLSKREGRNEQFF	TGTGCCATCAGAGGTCCCCTTTCCAAGCGGGAGGGAAGGAATGAGCAGTTCTTC
TRBV27	NA	TRBJ1-1	NA	CASSLAGGTEAFF	TGTGCCAGCAGTTTAGCCGGGGGCACTGAAGCTTTCTTT
TRBV6-8	NA	TRBJ2-1	TRBD2	CASSIDLAGLNEQFF	TGTGCCAGCAGCATCGACCTAGCGGGACTGAATGAGCAGTTCTTC
TRBV18	NA	TRBJ2-5	NA	CASSLLPGETQYF	TGTGCCAGCTCACTTCTCCCCGGTGAGACCCAGTACTTC
TRBV5-6	NA	TRBJ1-2	NA	CASSLGTEYGYTF	TGTGCCAGCAGCTTGGGGACAGAGTATGGCTACACCTTC
TRBV7-2	NA	TRBJ1-5	TRBD1	CASSLAPGQGSQPQHF	TGTGCCAGCAGCTTAGCCCCGGGACAGGGGTCTCAGCCCCAGCATTTT
TRBV4-1	NA	TRBJ1-2	TRBD1	CASSLDRTDNYGYTF	TGCGCCAGCAGCCTGGACAGGACGGATAACTATGGCTACACCTTC
TRBV6-5	NA	TRBJ1-1	NA	CASSTQGLSTEAFF	TGTGCCAGCAGCACACAGGGTCTCTCTACTGAAGCTTTCTTT
TRBV15	NA	TRBJ1-1	NA	CATSRDTRQTEAFF	TGTGCCACCAGCAGAGACACAAGACAGACCGAAGCTTTCTTT
TRBV13	NA	TRBJ1-3	NA	CASSWGGSPGNTIYF	TGTGCCAGCAGCTGGGGTGGGAGCCCGGGAAACACCATATATTTT
TRBV6-1	NA	TRBJ1-4	NA	CASSVRPGVTNEKLFF	TGTGCCAGCAGTGTTAGGCCAGGGGTAACTAATGAAAAACTGTTTTTT
TRBV4-3	medium-sized	TRBJ2-6	NA	CASSHQGTASGANVLTF	TGCGCCAGCAGCCACCAGGGTACGGCGTCTGGGGCCAACGTCCTGACTTTC
TRBV6-1	NA	TRBJ1-1	NA	CASSESPRENTEAFF	TGTGCCAGCAGTGAGTCGCCCAGGGAGAACACTGAAGCTTTCTTT
TRBV6-5	NA	TRBJ2-1	NA	CASRGLREQFF	TGTGCCAGCAGGGGCCTCCGAGAGCAGTTCTTC
TRBV7-9	few	TRBJ2-3	TRBD2	CASSLTGLAPTDTQYF	TGTGCCAGCAGCTTAACCGGACTAGCGCCGACAGATACGCAGTATTTT
TRBV9	NA	TRBJ1-1	TRBD1	CASSDLNRGGTEAFF	TGTGCCAGCAGCGACTTAAACAGGGGCGGCACTGAAGCTTTCTTT
TRBV19	few	TRBJ1-3	NA	CASSLQGPISGNTIYF	TGTGCCAGTAGTCTACAGGGTCCAATCTCTGGAAACACCATATATTTT
TRBV5-6	NA	TRBJ2-3	NA	CASSLGTRGDTQYF	TGTGCCAGCAGCTTGGGGACTAGGGGGGATACGCAGTATTTT
TRBV10-3	few	TRBJ1-1	NA	CAISVGQGGGTEAFF	TGTGCCATCAGTGTGGGCCAGGGAGGGGGTACTGAAGCTTTCTTT
TRBV5-6	NA	TRBJ2-2	NA	CASSLGYGELFF	TGTGCCAGCAGCTTGGGTTACGGGGAGCTGTTTTTT
TRBV10-3	NA	TRBJ1-3	NA	CAISDSRNSGNTIYF	TGTGCCATCAGTGACTCCAGAAACTCTGGAAACACCATATATTTT
TRBV9	NA	TRBJ1-1	NA	CASSVRDRLTEAFF	TGTGCCAGCAGCGTCCGGGATAGGTTGACTGAAGCTTTCTTT
TRBV19	NA	TRBJ1-1	TRBD1	CASSTLDRGLNTEAFF	TGTGCCAGTAGTACTCTGGACAGGGGACTGAACACTGAAGCTTTCTTT
TRBV6-6	NA	TRBJ1-5	TRBD1	CASRADRGNQPQHF	TGTGCCAGCAGAGCAGACAGGGGTAATCAGCCCCAGCATTTT
TRBV19	NA	TRBJ1-2	NA	CASSIVAESYYGYTF	TGTGCCAGTAGTATAGTGGCGGAATCTTACTATGGCTACACCTTC
TRBV6-6	NA	TRBJ2-5	NA	CATTTSQGQETQYF	TGTGCCACCACTACCTCTCAGGGGCAAGAGACCCAGTACTTC
TRBV30	NA	TRBJ1-5	TRBD1	CAWSDRDRGGNQPQHF	TGTGCCTGGAGTGACCGGGACAGGGGGGGCAATCAGCCCCAGCATTTT
TRBV7-9	NA	TRBJ2-1	TRBD2	CASSLPLAGGPYEQFF	TGTGCCAGCAGCTTACCACTAGCGGGAGGCCCCTATGAGCAGTTCTTC
TRBV6-1	once	TRBJ2-7	TRBD1	CASRGQGQTYEQYF	TGTGCCAGCAGAGGACAGGGCCAGACCTACGAGCAGTACTTC
TRBV11-2	few	TRBJ2-1	NA	CASSLGRAPGNEQFF	TGTGCCAGCAGCTTAGGGCGGGCCCCGGGAAATGAGCAGTTCTTC
TRBV19	NA	TRBJ2-1	TRBD2	CASSITPFSGSPLNEQFF	TGTGCCAGTAGTATCACTCCCTTTAGCGGGAGCCCCTTAAATGAGCAGTTCTTC
TRBV11-2	NA	TRBJ1-1	TRBD1	CASSRDRGSYEAFF	TGTGCCAGCAGCCGGGACAGGGGGTCCTATGAAGCTTTCTTT
TRBV5-1	NA	TRBJ2-5	TRBD2	CASSLSVGGDRETQYF	TGCGCCAGCAGCTTGTCCGTGGGGGGGGACCGAGAGACCCAGTACTTC
TRBV9	NA	TRBJ2-3	NA	CASGANTQYF	TGTGCCAGCGGGGCCAATACGCAGTATTTT
TRBV20-1	NA	TRBJ2-7	NA	CSANLNEQYF	TGCAGTGCCAATCTAAACGAGCAGTACTTC
TRBV7-3	few	TRBJ2-1	TRBD2	CASSPTSGRPSSYNEQFF	TGTGCCAGCAGCCCGACTAGCGGGAGGCCCAGCTCCTACAATGAGCAGTTCTTC
TRBV5-5	few	TRBJ2-1	NA	CASSLEAGPYNEQFF	TGTGCCAGCAGCTTGGAGGCAGGTCCTTACAATGAGCAGTTCTTC